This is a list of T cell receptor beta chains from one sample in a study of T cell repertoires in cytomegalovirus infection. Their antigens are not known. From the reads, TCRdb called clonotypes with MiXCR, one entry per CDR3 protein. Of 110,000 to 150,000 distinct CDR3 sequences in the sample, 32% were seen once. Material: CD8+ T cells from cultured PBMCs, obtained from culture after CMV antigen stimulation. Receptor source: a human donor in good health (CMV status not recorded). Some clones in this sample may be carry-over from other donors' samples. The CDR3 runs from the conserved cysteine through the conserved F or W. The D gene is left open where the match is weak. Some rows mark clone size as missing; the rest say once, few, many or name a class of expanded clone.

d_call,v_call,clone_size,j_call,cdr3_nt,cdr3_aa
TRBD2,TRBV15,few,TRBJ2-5,TGTGCCACCAGCAGAGAAGCGGGGGGGCGGGTTGAGACCCAGTACTTC,CATSREAGGRVETQYF
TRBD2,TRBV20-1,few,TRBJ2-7,TGCAGTGCTCTGCAGACTAGCGGGGCTACCTACGAGCAGTACTTC,CSALQTSGATYEQYF
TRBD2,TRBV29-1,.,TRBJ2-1,TGCAGCGTTGGGGGGGTAGCGGGGCGTAGCTCCTACAATGAGCAGTTCTTC,CSVGGVAGRSSYNEQFF
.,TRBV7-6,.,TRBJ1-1,TGTGCCAGCAGCGATGGGACGGGTGAAGCTTTCTTT,CASSDGTGEAFF
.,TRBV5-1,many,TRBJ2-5,TGCGCCAGCAGCTGGGGAAGGACAGTCCAAGAGACCCAGTACTTC,CASSWGRTVQETQYF
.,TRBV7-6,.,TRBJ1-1,TGTGCCGGGGATGAGAACACTGAAGCTTTCTTT,CAGDENTEAFF
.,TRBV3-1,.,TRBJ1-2,TGTGCCAGCAGCCAAGATAGGGAACAGGGCAGTGGCTACACCTTC,CASSQDREQGSGYTF
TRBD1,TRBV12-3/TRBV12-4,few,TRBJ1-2,TGTGCCAGCAGTTTAACGGCAGGGGGTAACTATGGCTACACCTTC,CASSLTAGGNYGYTF
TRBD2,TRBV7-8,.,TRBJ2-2,TGTGCCAGCAGCGCAGCGAGACTAGCCGACTCGCGAGAGCTGTTTTTT,CASSAARLADSRELFF
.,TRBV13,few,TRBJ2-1,TGTGCCAGCAGCCCGACCTACAATGAGCAGTTCTTC,CASSPTYNEQFF
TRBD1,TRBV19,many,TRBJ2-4,TGTGCCAGTAGTCCCCTTGACAGGGCGGAGGACATTCAGTACTTC,CASSPLDRAEDIQYF
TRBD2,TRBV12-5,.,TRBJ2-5,TGTGCTAGTGGTTTGGCGGGGGGGATACAGACCCAGTACTTC,CASGLAGGIQTQYF
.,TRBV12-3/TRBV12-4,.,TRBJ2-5,TGTGCCAGCAGTTTAGGCAGGGGCGAAGAGACCCAGTACTTC,CASSLGRGEETQYF
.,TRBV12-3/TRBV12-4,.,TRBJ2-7,TGTGCCAGCAGTTTAGCGCTCGGGGGAGGTGAGCAGTACTTC,CASSLALGGGEQYF
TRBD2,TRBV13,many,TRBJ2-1,TGTGCCAGCAGCCCTCTCGGCGGGGGGGAGTCCTACAATGAGCAGTTCTTC,CASSPLGGGESYNEQFF
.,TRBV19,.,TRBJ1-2,TGTGCCAGTAGTTTCGGATCCGAGCGCTACACCTTC,CASSFGSERYTF
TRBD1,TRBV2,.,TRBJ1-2,TGTGCCAGCAGCCACGGACAGGGAGGTGACTACACCTTC,CASSHGQGGDYTF
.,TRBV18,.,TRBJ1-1,TGTGCCAGCTCACGGGGGCGCAATCTTTGGGGAACTGAAGCTTTCTTT,CASSRGRNLWGTEAFF
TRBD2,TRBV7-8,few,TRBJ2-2,TGTGCCAGCAGCTTACAACTAGCGGGGGGGCCCGGGGAGCTGTTTTTT,CASSLQLAGGPGELFF
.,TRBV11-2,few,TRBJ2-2,TGTGCCAGCAGCTTAGTACTGCAGGGAAGCGGGGAGCTGTTTTTT,CASSLVLQGSGELFF
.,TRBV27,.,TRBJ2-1,TGTGCCAGCAGTTTATGGGGGGAAAGGAATGAGCAGTTCTTC,CASSLWGERNEQFF
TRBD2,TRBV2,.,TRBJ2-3,TGTGCCAGCAGTCCGGGACTAGCGGTGCTGAATACGCAGTATTTT,CASSPGLAVLNTQYF
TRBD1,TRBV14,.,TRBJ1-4,TGTGCCAGCAGCCCCGGGACAGGACATATCCTCGTAAGAAATGAAAAACTGTTTTTT,CASSPGTGHILVRNEKLFF
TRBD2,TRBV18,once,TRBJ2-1,TGTGCCAGCTCCCGGACTAGCGGGGGGCCCCTCGATGAGCAGTTCTTC,CASSRTSGGPLDEQFF